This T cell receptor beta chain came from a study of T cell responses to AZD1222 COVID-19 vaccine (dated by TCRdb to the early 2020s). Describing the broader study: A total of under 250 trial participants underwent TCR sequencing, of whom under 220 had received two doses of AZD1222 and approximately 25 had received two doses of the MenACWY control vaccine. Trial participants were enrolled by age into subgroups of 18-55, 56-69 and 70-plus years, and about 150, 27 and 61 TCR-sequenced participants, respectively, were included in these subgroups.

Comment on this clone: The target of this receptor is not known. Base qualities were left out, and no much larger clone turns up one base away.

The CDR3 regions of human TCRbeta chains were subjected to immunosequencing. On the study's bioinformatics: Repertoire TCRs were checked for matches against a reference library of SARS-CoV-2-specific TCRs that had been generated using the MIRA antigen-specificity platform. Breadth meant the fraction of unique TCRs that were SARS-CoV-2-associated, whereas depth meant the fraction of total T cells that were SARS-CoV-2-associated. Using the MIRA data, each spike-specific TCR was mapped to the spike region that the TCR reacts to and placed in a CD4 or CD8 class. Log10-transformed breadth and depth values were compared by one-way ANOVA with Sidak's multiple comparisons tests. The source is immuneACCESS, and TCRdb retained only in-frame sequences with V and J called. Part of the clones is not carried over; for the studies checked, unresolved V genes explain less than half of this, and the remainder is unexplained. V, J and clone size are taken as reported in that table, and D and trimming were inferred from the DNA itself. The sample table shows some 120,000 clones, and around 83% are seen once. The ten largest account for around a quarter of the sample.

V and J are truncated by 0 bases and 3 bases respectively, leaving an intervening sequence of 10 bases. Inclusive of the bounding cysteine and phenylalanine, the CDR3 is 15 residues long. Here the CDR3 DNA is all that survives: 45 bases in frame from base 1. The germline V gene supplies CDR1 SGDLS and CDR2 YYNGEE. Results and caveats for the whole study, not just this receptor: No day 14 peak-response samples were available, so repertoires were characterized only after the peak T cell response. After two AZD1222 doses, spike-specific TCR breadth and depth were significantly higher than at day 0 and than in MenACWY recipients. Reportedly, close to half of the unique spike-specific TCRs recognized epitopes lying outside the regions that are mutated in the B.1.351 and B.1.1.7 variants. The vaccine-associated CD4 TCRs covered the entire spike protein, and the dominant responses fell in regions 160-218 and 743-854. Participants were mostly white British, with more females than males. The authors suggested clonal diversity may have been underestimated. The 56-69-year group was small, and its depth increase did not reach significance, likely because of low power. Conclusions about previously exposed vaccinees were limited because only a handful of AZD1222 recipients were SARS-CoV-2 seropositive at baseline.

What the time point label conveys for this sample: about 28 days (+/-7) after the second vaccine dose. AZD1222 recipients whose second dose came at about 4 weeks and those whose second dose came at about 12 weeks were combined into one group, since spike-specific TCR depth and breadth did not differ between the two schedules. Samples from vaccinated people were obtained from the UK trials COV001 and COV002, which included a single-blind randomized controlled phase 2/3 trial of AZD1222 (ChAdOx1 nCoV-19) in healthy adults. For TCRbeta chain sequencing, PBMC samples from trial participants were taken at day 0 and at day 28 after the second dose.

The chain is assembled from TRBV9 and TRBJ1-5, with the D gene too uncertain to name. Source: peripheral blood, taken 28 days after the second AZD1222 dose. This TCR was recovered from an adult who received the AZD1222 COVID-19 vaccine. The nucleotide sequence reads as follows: TGTGCCAGCAGCGTAGCTGGGCAGTTCAATCAGCCCCAGCATTTT. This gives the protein CASSVAGQFNQPQHF.